Following are 30 T cell receptor beta chains from one sample sequenced in a study of blood T cell repertoires in COVID-19. The table came from immunoSEQ multiplex PCR; TCRdb's copy has only in-frame clones and leaves some out. The sample has over 45,000 clones, around 86% seen once. Material for sequencing was peripheral blood. The receptors were gathered from a man aged 45-65 years with active COVID-19.

The J gene is TRBJ2-1, the V gene TRBV27; 9 bases are a match to TRBD2. The germline CDR1 and CDR2 sequences are MNHEY and SMNVEV (reference sequence). The CDR3 totals 16 residues. After removal of 3 bases from V and 3 bases from J, the junction contained 6 bases not matched to a gene. The CDR3 loop reads CASSFVAGVDYNEQFF. The CDR3 bases are TGTGCCAGCAGTTTTGTAGCGGGAGTCGACTACAATGAGCAGTTCTTC.

This clone has only one observation. The chain links TRBV19 to TRBJ1-2; TRBD1 agrees at 9 bases. Germline V lookup: CDR1 LNHDA, CDR2 SQIVND (reference sequence). The CDR3 totals 14 residues. The V gene end was trimmed by 7 bases and the J gene end by 7 bases; junction bases not matched to a gene: 10. In DNA form, the CDR3 reads TGTGCCAGTAACCTCCGACAGGGGGTGACTGGCTACACCTTC. This encodes CASNLRQGVTGYTF.

The gene calls are TRBV14 and TRBJ2-2; TRBD2 matches at 8 bases. There are 17 residues in the CDR3. CDR1 and CDR2 (germline): SGHDN, FVKESK. V dropped 4 bases and J dropped 3; count of bases not matched to a gene: 10. CDR3 sequence: CASSPSPGLGDTGELFF. For the CDR3, the DNA is TGTGCCAGCAGCCCGAGTCCGGGACTAGGGGACACCGGGGAGCTGTTTTTT.

This rearrangement joins TRBV6-6 to TRBJ2-5; TRBD2 might be the D (6 bases). Deletions cut 6 bases from V and 1 base from J, with 18 bases between. The CDR3 is 16 residues long. Germline V gives CDR1 MNHNY, CDR2 SVGAGI (reference sequence). This chain's CDR3 is CASRQQPYGGQETQYF. Written as DNA, the CDR3 is TGTGCCAGCAGACAACAACCTTACGGGGGCCAAGAGACCCAGTACTTC.

The chain couples TRBV4-2 to TRBJ2-3; D remains unclear. With 4 bases removed from V and 4 bases from J, the gap between germline ends came to 9 bases. Germline-derived CDR1 and CDR2 are LGHNA and YNFKEQ. The CDR3 extends over 13 amino acids. CDR3 DNA sequence: TGTGCCAGCAGCCCTATCCCGGCAGATACGCAGTATTTT. Translation: CASSPIPADTQYF.

This clone was observed a single time. This rearrangement joins TRBV5-1 to TRBJ2-1, with a possible D match to TRBD2 (5 bases). CDR3 length equals 14 residues. Germline CDR1 SGHRS, CDR2 YFSETQ. Trimming left V 3 bases short and J 4 bases short, with 11 bases between. CDR3 sequence reads: CASSYGGTYNEQFF. The CDR3 nucleotides read TGCGCCAGCAGCTACGGAGGTACTTACAATGAGCAGTTCTTC.

The chain joins TRBV6-5 to TRBJ2-5, with TRBD1 matching over 10 bases. Per the germline V gene, CDR1 is MNHEY and CDR2 is SVGAGI. The CDR3 loop spans 14 amino acids. Unmatched junction bases numbered 5, after V lost 5 bases and J lost 5 bases. CDR3: CASSRTGGRETQYF. CDR3 DNA sequence: TGTGCCAGCAGTCGGACAGGGGGACGGGAGACCCAGTACTTC.

V and J are TRBV3-1 (or the pseudogene TRBV3-2) and TRBJ1-5; no clear D gene. Germline CDR1 LGHDT, CDR2 YNNKEL (reference sequence). V was clipped by 1 base and J by 3 bases, with 10 bases between them. This CDR3 contains 15 residues. Here the CDR3 reads CASSQAEGYNQPQHF. In nucleotides, the CDR3 is TGTGCCAGCAGCCAAGCGGAGGGATACAATCAGCCCCAGCATTTT.

The chain is built from TRBV29-1 and TRBJ2-3; 8 positions agree with TRBD2. This CDR3 is 14 amino acids long. J was trimmed by 4 bases and V by 1 base; bases with no gene match: 4. Looked up from germline, CDR1 is SQVTM and CDR2 is ANQGSEA. Here the CDR3 DNA reads TGCAGCGTTGAAGGGAGCGGGAGCGCAGATACGCAGTATTTT. It translates to CSVEGSGSADTQYF.

This chain connects TRBV30 to TRBJ2-1; D may be TRBD2 (5 bases). The CDR3 runs 15 residues. From germline, CDR1 is GTSNPN and CDR2 SVGIG (reference sequence). The ends were cut back, 1 base at V and 7 bases at J, with 17 bases in the middle. The CDR3: CAWSGRGINRNEQFF. CDR3 bases: TGTGCCTGGAGTGGTCGGGGAATAAACCGGAATGAGCAGTTCTTC.

The chain employs TRBV30 and TRBJ1-2; D unclear. V was cut by 8 bases and J by 3 bases, with 13 bases left in between. From germline, CDR1 is GTSNPN and CDR2 SVGIG (reference sequence). This CDR3 is built from 12 residues. The DNA of the CDR3 is TGTGCCATTCTGAGAGCCGACTATGGCTACACCTTC. This translates into CAILRADYGYTF.

This clone appeared a single time. The V gene is TRBV7-2, the J gene TRBJ2-1; 11 bases line up with TRBD2. This CDR3 comprises 15 residues. Trimming cost V 1 base and J 5 bases; bases outside gene matches: 1. Germline lookup yields CDR1 SGHTA and CDR2 FQGNSA. As DNA, the CDR3 is TGTGCCAGCAGCTTAGTTAGCGGGAGGGACAATGAGCAGTTCTTC. As protein: CASSLVSGRDNEQFF.

The rearrangement links TRBV11-2 to TRBJ1-1; perhaps TRBD1 as D (6 bases). Trimming removed 6 bases at V and 0 bases at J, with 14 bases between. This CDR3 is 15 amino acids long. Germline CDR1 and CDR2: SGHAT and FQNNGV. CDR3 nucleotide sequence: TGTGCCAGCAGTCGGACAGATTACATGAACACTGAAGCTTTCTTT. Encoded protein: CASSRTDYMNTEAFF.

This clone was observed a few times. The chain carries TRBV19 and TRBJ2-7; TRBD2 agrees at 11 bases. In germline, CDR1 is LNHDA, CDR2 SQIVND (reference sequence). Trimming cost V 7 bases and J 6 bases; bases outside gene matches: 8. The CDR3 runs to 14 residues. The CDR3 loop reads CASNLAGGFSEQYF. The CDR3 nucleotides are TGTGCCAGTAACCTAGCGGGAGGCTTCTCCGAGCAGTACTTC. Variable domain in full (rest from reference TRBV19 and TRBJ2-7): DGGITQSPKYLFRKEGQNVTLSCEQNLNHDAMYWYRQDPGQGLRLIYYSQIVNDFQKGDIAEGYSVSREKKESFPLTVTSAQKNPTAFYLCASNLAGGFSEQYFGPGTRLTVT.

The rearrangement links TRBV19 to TRBJ1-2; 9 bases map to TRBD1. CDR3 length equals 14 residues. CDR1 and CDR2 from the germline V gene are LNHDA and SQIVND (reference sequence). V shed 7 bases and J 0 bases; nucleotides not matched to a gene: 3. The CDR3 DNA reads TGTGCCAGTACGGACAGGGGTACTAACTATGGCTACACCTTC. Translated, it gives CASTDRGTNYGYTF. Full variable domain (remainder filled in from reference TRBV19 and TRBJ1-2): DGGITQSPKYLFRKEGQNVTLSCEQNLNHDAMYWYRQDPGQGLRLIYYSQIVNDFQKGDIAEGYSVSREKKESFPLTVTSAQKNPTAFYLCASTDRGTNYGYTFGSGTRLTVV.

V gene TRBV29-1 combines with J gene TRBJ1-1, with 8 bases lining up with TRBD1. Germline V gene lookup returns CDR1 SQVTM and CDR2 ANQGSEA. The V segment lost 0 bases and the J segment 1 base; nucleotides outside the gene matches: 7. There are 16 residues in the CDR3. CDR3 sequence (DNA): TGCAGCGTTGAAGAAGGAAACAGGGGGTGGAACACTGAAGCTTTCTTT. Its protein product is CSVEEGNRGWNTEAFF.

The chain employs TRBV5-5 and TRBJ2-5; TRBD2 aligns across 8 bases. This CDR3 spans 15 amino acids. Germline-derived CDR1 and CDR2 are SGHKS and YYEKEE (reference sequence). V lost 0 bases to trimming and J lost 1 base; unmatched junction nucleotides: 2. The DNA of the CDR3 is TGTGCCAGCAGCTTGGAAGGGACTAGCCAAGAGACCCAGTACTTC. This sequence encodes CASSLEGTSQETQYF. Looking up the rest from reference TRBV5-5 and TRBJ2-5 gives the full variable domain: DAGVTQSPTHLIKTRGQQVTLRCSPISGHKSVSWYQQVLGQGPQFIFQYYEKEERGRGNFPDRFSARQFPNYSSELNVNALLLGDSALYLCASSLEGTSQETQYFGPGTRLLVL.

J is TRBJ2-1 and V is TRBV19; 8 nucleotides agree with TRBD2. V was pared by 5 bases and J by 10 bases, with 7 bases of the junction left unmatched. The germline CDR1 and CDR2 sequences are LNHDA and SQIVND (reference sequence). The CDR3 is 13 residues long. The CDR3 spells CASSAGTSGEQFF. DNA for the CDR3: TGTGCCAGTAGTGCCGGGACTAGTGGGGAGCAGTTCTTC.

J is TRBJ2-7 and V is TRBV2, with TRBD1 matching over 9 bases. CDR1 and CDR2 (germline): SNHLY, FYNNEI. The trim removed 8 bases at V and 0 bases at J, leaving 5 bases unmatched. The CDR3 consists of 14 residues. CDR3: CASVRDRVSYEQYF. DNA for the CDR3: TGTGCCAGCGTCCGGGACAGGGTCTCCTACGAGCAGTACTTC.

V and J are TRBV7-9 and TRBJ1-5; D gene unclear. CDR3 length: 12 residues. Per germline, CDR1 SEHNR and CDR2 FQNEAQ (reference sequence). Trimming pared 5 bases from V and 4 bases from J, leaving 6 bases between. The CDR3 DNA reads as TGTGCCAGCAGCACACTAAATCAGCCCCAGCATTTT. Protein sequence: CASSTLNQPQHF.

V is TRBV7-2 and J is TRBJ1-1, with 10 bases aligning to TRBD1. The CDR3 spans 16 residues. Unmatched junction bases numbered 7, after V lost 5 bases and J lost 1 base. Germline CDR1 SGHTA, CDR2 FQGNSA. CDR3 in amino acids: CASSPSGTGANTEAFF. CDR3 sequence (DNA): TGTGCCAGCAGCCCCTCCGGGACAGGGGCGAACACTGAAGCTTTCTTT.

The chain links TRBV6-6 to TRBJ2-2, with D uncertain. The CDR3 is 13 amino acids. Germline V gives CDR1 MNHNY, CDR2 SVGAGI (reference sequence). The V gene lost 0 bases and the J gene lost 6 bases, with 5 bases spanning the gap. CDR3: CASSYSAPGELFF. Here the CDR3 DNA reads TGTGCCAGCAGTTACTCCGCGCCCGGGGAGCTGTTTTTT.

The chain links TRBV7-9 to TRBJ2-5; TRBD1 matches at 10 bases. Germline CDR1 reads SEHNR; CDR2 reads FQNEAQ (reference sequence). The CDR3 is 16 amino acids. J lost 3 bases, V lost 1 base, and 5 bases had no gene match. In nucleotides, the CDR3 is TGTGCCAGCAGCTTAGTCGGGACAGGGGAGGAAGAGACCCAGTACTTC. It specifies CASSLVGTGEEETQYF. Supplemented by reference TRBV7-9 and TRBJ2-5, the full variable domain reads DTGVSQNPRHKITKRGQNVTFRCDPISEHNRLYWYRQTLGQGPEFLTYFQNEAQLEKSRLLSDRFSAERPKGSFSTLEIQRTEQGDSAMYLCASSLVGTGEEETQYFGPGTRLLVL.

The chain couples TRBV7-2 to TRBJ2-7; TRBD2 matches at 12 bases. The CDR3 spans 16 residues. The V gene's germline CDR1 is SGHTA and CDR2 FQGNSA. V shed 6 bases, J shed 4 bases, and the junction held 10 bases outside the gene matches. The CDR3 here is CASSHPGLAGVYEQYF. In DNA, the CDR3 is TGTGCCAGCAGTCACCCGGGACTAGCGGGCGTTTACGAGCAGTACTTC.

A single count supports this clone. CDR3: CASSQGGGGEQYF. The DNA for the CDR3 is TGTGCCAGCAGCCAAGGGGGGGGTGGCGAGCAGTACTTC. The chain joins TRBV3-1 (or the pseudogene TRBV3-2) to TRBJ2-7; the match to TRBD2 covers 7 bases. The germline V gene encodes CDR1 LGHDT and CDR2 YNNKEL (reference sequence). The trim removed 1 base at V and 6 bases at J, leaving 3 bases unmatched. CDR3 length equals 13 residues.

The V gene is TRBV7-9, the J gene TRBJ1-4, with TRBD1 matching over 9 bases. The CDR3 consists of 15 residues. Germline trimming cut 0 bases from V and 4 bases from J; bases unmatched to any gene: 0. Per the germline V gene, CDR1 is SEHNR and CDR2 is FQNEAQ (reference sequence). The CDR3 coding sequence is TGTGCCAGCAGCTTAGCGACAGGGGGTAATGAAAAACTGTTTTTT. It yields the protein CASSLATGGNEKLFF.

The genes are TRBV18 and TRBJ2-5; maybe TRBD2 (5 bases). The V gene lost 3 bases and the J gene lost 1 base, with 12 bases spanning the gap. Germline CDR1 is KGHSH and CDR2 is LQKENI. The CDR3 runs 15 residues. The CDR3, as DNA: TGTGCCAGCTCACCCGCGATCGAGGGCCAAGAGACCCAGTACTTC. Residues: CASSPAIEGQETQYF.

This chain links TRBV15 with TRBJ2-7, with a possible D match to TRBD2 (5 bases). The CDR3 runs to 14 residues. Germline CDR1 reads LNHNV; CDR2 reads YYDKDF (reference sequence). V dropped 5 bases and J dropped 0 bases, with 11 bases sitting between them. The DNA for the CDR3 is TGTGCCACCAGCTCCAAGCGGTACTCCTACGAGCAGTACTTC. It is translated as CATSSKRYSYEQYF.

The rearrangement joins TRBV15 to TRBJ2-1; possibly TRBD2 for D (5 bases). The V end lost 5 bases, the J end lost 7 bases, and 15 bases lay between the germline ends. CDR3 size: 14 residues. Germline assignment: CDR1 LNHNV and CDR2 YYDKDF (reference sequence). The CDR3 DNA reads as TGTGCCACCAGCCCTCGGGGTCTCGGAAATGAGCAGTTCTTC. Its translation: CATSPRGLGNEQFF.

This chain links TRBV19 with TRBJ1-5; D is unclear. Germline CDR1 and CDR2: LNHDA and SQIVND (reference sequence). Between the trimmed V and J ends, which lost 10 bases and 5 bases, there was a span of 6 bases. CDR3 length: 10 amino acids. The CDR3 here is CATQYQPQHF. CDR3 DNA: TGTGCCACCCAGTATCAGCCCCAGCATTTT.